One sample yielded the 18 T cell receptor beta chains listed below, sequenced in a study of blood T cell repertoires in COVID-19. Method: immunoSEQ multiplex PCR; TCRdb's copy keeps in-frame clones and lacks some. Of a few hundred thousand clones in the sample, 87% were seen once. The sequencing input was peripheral blood. Every receptor here comes from a woman in her fifties or sixties with acute or convalescent COVID-19.

The chain recombines TRBV15 with TRBJ2-5; 10 bases fit TRBD2. The CDR3 spans 16 residues. V trimming: 1 base; J trimming: 7 bases; junction bases outside the gene matches: 9. The V gene's germline CDR1 is LNHNV and CDR2 YYDKDF (reference sequence). This chain's CDR3 is CATSRGTSGLVGTQYF. The CDR3 DNA sequence: TGTGCCACCAGCAGAGGGACTAGCGGACTGGTGGGGACCCAGTACTTC.

Here the CDR3 reads CASSSGAVTSNTEAFF. The CDR3 DNA reads as TGTGCCAGCAGTTCTGGAGCGGTTACCAGTAACACTGAAGCTTTCTTT. The chain combines TRBV6-5 with TRBJ1-1; D unresolved. CDR3 length: 16 amino acids. Germline V gene data show CDR1 as MNHEY and CDR2 as SVGAGI. The V and J ends lost 4 bases and 2 bases respectively, with 17 bases between them.

The V and J genes are TRBV5-6 and TRBJ2-7; a weak D match, TRBD1 (6 bases). Germline CDR1 and CDR2: SGHDT and YYEEEE. The CDR3 extends over 14 amino acids. The ends were cut back, 3 bases at V and 5 bases at J, with 15 bases in the middle. CDR3 coding DNA: TGTGCCAGCAGCTCGCCGGGTCAGGGGAACGAGCAGTACTTC. Its translation: CASSSPGQGNEQYF.

The rearrangement joins TRBV7-2 to TRBJ1-2, with D uncertain. Germline V lookup: CDR1 SGHTA, CDR2 FQGNSA. There are 13 residues in the CDR3. V lost 3 bases, J lost 4 bases, and 9 bases lay in between. CDR3 DNA: TGTGCCAGCAGCTTCCAATTGTCCTATGGCTACACCTTC. This gives the protein CASSFQLSYGYTF.

The chain has TRBV5-1 and TRBJ2-7, with D maybe TRBD2 (5 bases). The length of the CDR3 is 16 residues. The germline gives CDR1 SGHRS, CDR2 YFSETQ. V was pared by 4 bases and J by 0 bases, with 17 bases between. CDR3 bases: TGCGCCAGCAGCCCCGTGGGAGCGCGCAGCTCCTACGAGCAGTACTTC. This codes for CASSPVGARSSYEQYF.

The rearrangement uses TRBV19 and TRBJ2-6; D uncertain. Trimming pared 2 bases from V and 1 base from J, leaving 3 bases between. Germline assignment: CDR1 LNHDA and CDR2 SQIVND (reference sequence). The CDR3 length is 14 residues. CDR3 sequence (DNA): TGTGCCAGTAGTATACAATCTGGGGCCAACGTCCTGACTTTC. Residues: CASSIQSGANVLTF.

The chain joins TRBV11-3 to TRBJ2-7; D unresolved. The CDR3 has 13 residues. Germline CDR1 and CDR2: SGHNT and YENEEA. The ends were cut back, 5 bases at V and 1 base at J, with 9 bases in the middle. The CDR3 DNA reads as TGTGCCAGCAGCCTGGGCCCTTCCTACGAGCAGTACTTC. Encoded protein: CASSLGPSYEQYF.

The chain joins TRBV29-1 to TRBJ2-3, with TRBD2 as a possible D gene (5 bases). This CDR3 has 14 amino acids. CDR1 is SQVTM and CDR2 is ANQGSEA in the germline V gene. V dropped 4 bases and J dropped 3 bases, with 14 bases sitting between them. CDR3 amino acids: CSVVASGMTDTQYF. The DNA for the CDR3 is TGCAGCGTTGTGGCCAGCGGAATGACAGATACGCAGTATTTT.

V usage is TRBV5-1 and J usage is TRBJ2-2, with D perhaps matching TRBD2 (6 bases). The germline V and J ends were trimmed by 0 bases and 6 bases, with 12 bases remaining between them. The CDR3 spans 15 residues. From germline, CDR1 is SGHRS and CDR2 YFSETQ. The CDR3 loop reads CASSLVIGGPGELFF. In DNA, the CDR3 is TGCGCCAGCAGCTTGGTGATCGGGGGACCCGGGGAGCTGTTTTTT.

This chain uses TRBV7-3 with TRBJ2-2, with 8 bases matching TRBD1. V lost 5 bases to trimming and J lost 4 bases; unmatched junction nucleotides: 3. CDR3 size: 14 residues. Looked up from germline, CDR1 is SGHTA and CDR2 is FQGTGA. The CDR3 here is CASSEQGATGELFF. Here the CDR3 DNA reads TGTGCCAGCAGCGAGCAGGGGGCCACCGGGGAGCTGTTTTTT.

The J gene is TRBJ2-1, the V gene TRBV7-9; tentative D call: TRBD2 (6 bases). Germline lookup yields CDR1 SEHNR and CDR2 FQNEAQ (reference sequence). Trimming removed 0 bases at V and 0 bases at J, with 18 bases between. The CDR3 runs to 19 residues. CDR3 protein: CASSLAYRTLASSYNEQFF. DNA for the CDR3: TGTGCCAGCAGCTTAGCGTACAGGACCCTAGCGAGCTCCTACAATGAGCAGTTCTTC.

V usage is TRBV5-1 and J usage is TRBJ1-1; 7 bases line up with TRBD1. The V segment lost 4 bases and the J segment 7 bases; nucleotides outside the gene matches: 10. Germline CDR1 is SGHRS and CDR2 is YFSETQ. This CDR3 is 14 amino acids long. DNA of the CDR3: TGCGCCAGCAGCCCGGGACAGATGTTAGATGAAGCTTTCTTT. Protein: CASSPGQMLDEAFF.

The chain links TRBV24-1 to TRBJ1-4, with no clear D. The CDR3 covers 13 residues. In germline, CDR1 is KGHDR, CDR2 SFDVKD. V lost 0 bases and J lost 7, with 5 bases in between. In DNA form, the CDR3 reads TGTGCCACCAGTGATTTGATGAGTGAAAAACTGTTTTTT. It is translated as CATSDLMSEKLFF.

The J gene is TRBJ1-5, the V gene TRBV28, with 7 bases fitting TRBD1. This CDR3 contains 14 residues. V shed 5 bases and J 7 bases; nucleotides not matched to a gene: 8. Germline CDR1 MDHEN, CDR2 SYDVKM. CDR3 sequence: CASSPTGEAQPQHF. DNA of the CDR3: TGTGCCAGCAGTCCAACAGGGGAAGCCCAGCCCCAGCATTTT. The full variable domain, its missing parts supplied by reference TRBV28 and TRBJ1-5, is DVKVTQSSRYLVKRTGEKVFLECVQDMDHENMFWYRQDPGLGLRLIYFSYDVKMKEKGDIPEGYSVSREKKERFSLILESASTNQTSMYLCASSPTGEAQPQHFGDGTRLSIL.

V gene TRBV18 combines with J gene TRBJ1-3; 8 bases match TRBD1. V shed 3 bases and J 6 bases; nucleotides not matched to a gene: 4. The germline V gene encodes CDR1 KGHSH and CDR2 LQKENI. The CDR3 totals 14 residues. Written as DNA, the CDR3 is TGTGCCAGCTCACCGGACAGGGTCGCAAACACCATATATTTT. Translation: CASSPDRVANTIYF.

This clone showed up just a few times. The chain has TRBV7-9 and TRBJ1-2; D is uncertain. Per germline, CDR1 SEHNR and CDR2 FQNEAQ (reference sequence). This CDR3 region has 15 residues. Trimming stripped 5 bases from V and 5 bases from J, with 18 bases between. CDR3 nucleotides: TGTGCCAGCAGCATATGGAGAGGGAAGAGGTATGGCTACACCTTC. Protein product: CASSIWRGKRYGYTF.

The chain uses TRBV29-1 and TRBJ2-7; no reliable D call. CDR3 length: 12 residues. The germline CDR1 and CDR2 sequences are SQVTM and ANQGSEA. With 4 bases removed from V and 3 bases from J, the gap between germline ends came to 10 bases. CDR3 nucleotide sequence: TGCAGCGTTGGCTCAGGTCACTACGAGCAGTACTTC. Translated: CSVGSGHYEQYF.

The chain employs TRBV15 and TRBJ1-4; TRBD1 matches 8 bases. Trimming at V came to 0 bases and at J to 7 bases, leaving 10 bases not matched to a gene. There are 17 residues in the CDR3. From germline, CDR1 is LNHNV and CDR2 YYDKDF (reference sequence). The CDR3 coding sequence is TGTGCCACCAGCAGAGATCTCGACAGGGGTCGCCCTGAAAAACTGTTTTTT. This sequence encodes CATSRDLDRGRPEKLFF.